This T cell receptor (beta chain) emerged from a study of blood T cell repertoires in COVID-19. The repertoire was sequenced with immunoSEQ multiplex PCR; TCRdb's copy has only in-frame clones and lacks some. The table has some 320,000 clones, roughly 86% seen once; the top ten hold roughly 2.9%. The germline CDR1 and CDR2 sequences are MNHEY and SVGAGI. V dropped 10 bases and J dropped 6; count of bases not matched to a gene: 13. There are 15 residues in the CDR3. The clonotype was recovered from a woman aged 45-65 years who had been exposed to COVID-19. The chain uses TRBV6-5 and TRBJ1-5; TRBD1 matches at 9 bases. The sequenced material came from PBMCs or T cells enriched from blood (not recorded which). The chain's CDR3 is CATDELQGARQPQHF. The CDR3 coding sequence is TGTGCCACCGACGAACTACAGGGGGCCCGTCAGCCCCAGCATTTT.